The rows below give T cell receptor beta chains drawn from one sample of a study of cytomegalovirus exposure and HLA in healthy donors. TCRdb keeps only in-frame clones here, not all; method: immunoSEQ multiplex PCR. The table has about 86,000 clones, about 75% seen once. Specimen: PBMCs. These receptors came from a female donor in good health and CMV-seronegative. The CDR3 runs from the conserved cysteine through the conserved F or W. Fields, in order: V gene, D gene, J gene, CDR3 protein. D genes are given only for firm matches.

TRBV7-9	TRBD1	TRBJ2-7	CASSQQGAGEQYF
TRBV5-1	NA	TRBJ2-5	CASNAGQLQETQYF
TRBV4-1	NA	TRBJ1-5	CASSQKQGSNQPQHF
TRBV7-9	NA	NA	CASGPGYEQYF
TRBV2	NA	TRBJ1-2	CASTLAGGHYGYTF
TRBV5-1	NA	TRBJ2-3	CASSLTSLASDTQYF
TRBV28	NA	TRBJ2-2	CASVRGGRSGELFF
TRBV30	NA	TRBJ1-3	CAWSQGNTIYF
TRBV28	TRBD1	TRBJ1-5	CASKGTGWNQPQHF
TRBV7-2	TRBD1	TRBJ2-3	CASSIQGPPTDTQYF
TRBV7-2	NA	TRBJ2-2	CASSPEAGVRTGELFF
TRBV28	TRBD1	TRBJ2-7	CASSATGTGAYEQYF
TRBV19	TRBD1	TRBJ2-1	CASSIRDREIHNEQFF
TRBV14	TRBD1	TRBJ1-2	CASSQESGGNYGYTF
TRBV7-9	NA	TRBJ1-3	CSSSPGYF
TRBV27	TRBD1	TRBJ2-7	CASSSRQGGAYEQYF
TRBV6-1	NA	TRBJ1-5	CASIQGQQDQPQHF
TRBV5-1	NA	TRBJ2-3	CASSLASGADTQYF
TRBV6-5	NA	TRBJ1-1	CASSYAGNTEAFF
TRBV18	NA	TRBJ2-3	CASSYETADTQYF
TRBV4-1	TRBD2	NA	CASSQRTSGTTTYYEQYF
TRBV7-9	TRBD1	TRBJ1-1	CASSLGQAEAFF
TRBV25-1	NA	TRBJ2-1	CASSRGSYNEQFF
TRBV28	NA	TRBJ1-1	CASRSVGGDTEAFF
TRBV19	TRBD1	TRBJ1-5	CASSMDRGVGQPQHF
TRBV25-1	TRBD1	TRBJ1-4	CASSGRDRVFEKLFF
TRBV5-6	TRBD2	TRBJ2-5	CASSLNGGAEETQYF
TRBV2	TRBD2	TRBJ2-2	CAGGDLRSTGELFF
TRBV15	TRBD1	TRBJ2-7	CATSLGQGRYEQYF
TRBV2	NA	TRBJ2-3	CASTPSTDTQYF
TRBV28	NA	TRBJ1-6	CASRARGYNSPLHF
TRBV6-5	TRBD1	TRBJ1-1	CASRPTGGPEAFF
TRBV18	NA	TRBJ1-1	CASSPPVLNTEAFF
TRBV20-1	NA	TRBJ2-5	CSATIGEAQYF
TRBV19	TRBD1	TRBJ1-1	CASSRDRDNTEAFF
TRBV6-1	NA	TRBJ1-4	CARYTYGSTNEKLFF
TRBV4-2	NA	TRBJ2-7	CASSQAPPRSRRASSYEQYF
TRBV6-1	NA	TRBJ1-2	CASTQRGGSYGYTF
TRBV27	TRBD2	TRBJ2-1	CASSPIAGGSYNEQFF
TRBV6-6	TRBD1	TRBJ1-4	CASLRDRVNNEKLFF
TRBV6-1	NA	TRBJ1-2	CASSEGAAYGYTF
TRBV9	NA	TRBJ2-5	CASSPNRGSQETQYF
TRBV6-1	NA	TRBJ2-7	CASSEAGAGVQTYEQYF